In this sample, the clone carrying this T cell receptor (beta chain) turned up many times. Pregnant or lactating patients were excluded, as were those with uncontrolled infection or other autoimmune disease. PBMCs stemmed from under 11 ml fresh peripheral blood. The source of the sample is a study of T cells in Graves' hyperthyroidism and ophthalmopathy. It was RNA transcripts that yielded the amplified TCR beta CDR3 regions. Primed by the HTBI set, a first-round RT-PCR was run on the TCR CDR3. TCRdb analysed the multiplex PCR reads with MiXCR anew, one entry per CDR3 protein. The sample lists some 500,000 distinct CDR3 sequences, roughly 24% occurring once. Between the trimmed V and J ends, which lost 0 bases and 1 base, there was a span of 15 bases. Germline CDR1 is LGHNA and CDR2 is YNFKEQ. The CDR3 runs 17 residues.

This receptor was taken from a woman in her twenties or thirties with Graves' ophthalmopathy. V gene TRBV4-2 combines with J gene TRBJ2-5; unclear D gene. Input material: blood. CDR3 in DNA: TGTGCCAGCAGCCAAGATGGGGATAGGGTGATCCAAGAGACCCAGTACTTC. Residues: CASSQDGDRVIQETQYF.